Below, 26 T cell receptor beta chains from the same sample are listed, as sequenced in a study of shared clonotypes between healthy human individuals. Sequenced by immunoSEQ multiplex PCR; TCRdb stores in-frame clones only, minus some. Of about 470,000 clones listed, roughly 77% are singletons. Input material: PBMCs. The source of these receptors is a woman aged 40 to 49 in good health. Some clones in this sample may be carry-over from other donors' samples.

The rearrangement links TRBV6-4 to TRBJ2-1; 8 nucleotides agree with TRBD2. The CDR3 contains 15 residues. The trim removed 4 bases at V and 0 bases at J, leaving 2 bases unmatched. The V gene's germline CDR1 is MRHNA and CDR2 SNTAGT. CDR3 sequence: CASSVSGSSYNEQFF. The CDR3 DNA reads TGTGCCAGCAGTGTCAGCGGGAGCTCCTACAATGAGCAGTTCTTC.

In DNA form, the CDR3 reads TGCGCCAGCAGTGAAAGGTATAGGGACAGCCGGACTCAAGGGAGCTATGGCTACACCTTC. It yields the protein CASSERYRDSRTQGSYGYTF. This chain joins TRBV10-2 and TRBJ1-2; 7 nucleotides match TRBD1. With V trimmed by 3 bases and J by 4 bases, 23 bases remained unmatched. CDR3 size: 20 residues. The germline V gene has CDR1 WSHSY and CDR2 SAAADI.

The rearrangement joins TRBV4-1 to TRBJ1-4; D ambiguous. The CDR3 extends over 16 amino acids. Per germline, CDR1 MGHRA and CDR2 YSYEKL. With 3 bases removed from V and 2 bases from J, the gap between germline ends came to 13 bases. The CDR3 protein is CASSHSYGVTNEKLFF. CDR3 nucleotides: TGCGCCAGCAGCCACTCTTATGGGGTGACTAATGAAAAACTGTTTTTT.

This chain links TRBV5-6 with TRBJ2-1, with D hard to call. The CDR3 is made up of 14 amino acids. V was cut by 6 bases and J by 8 bases, with 18 bases left in between. Germline V gives CDR1 SGHDT, CDR2 YYEEEE. CDR3 in amino acids: CASNQGLPRDEQFF. The CDR3 bases are TGTGCCAGCAACCAAGGGCTTCCAAGGGATGAGCAGTTCTTC. The full variable domain, with the rest looked up from reference TRBV5-6 and TRBJ2-1, is DAGVTQSPTHLIKTRGQQVTLRCSPKSGHDTVSWYQQALGQGPQFIFQYYEEEERQRGNFPDRFSGHQFPNYSSELNVNALLLGDSALYLCASNQGLPRDEQFFGPGTRLTVL.

The chain joins TRBV5-4 to TRBJ1-1, with D possibly matching TRBD1 (6 bases). V lost 4 bases and J 0 bases, leaving 13 bases between the germline ends. The CDR3 has 15 residues. Germline CDR1 is SGHNT and CDR2 is YYREEE (reference sequence). The CDR3 DNA sequence: TGTGCCAGCAGCAACGGGGGGCTAATGAACACTGAAGCTTTCTTT. Translated, it gives CASSNGGLMNTEAFF.

V is TRBV4-1 and J is TRBJ1-1, with D possibly TRBD1 on 5 matching bases. Between the trimmed V and J ends, which lost 6 bases and 2 bases, there was a span of 13 bases. Germline assignment: CDR1 MGHRA and CDR2 YSYEKL. The CDR3 totals 14 residues. CDR3 nucleotide sequence: TGCGCCAGCAGACCAGGGACCTTCAACACTGAAGCTTTCTTT. It specifies CASRPGTFNTEAFF.

The chain employs TRBV6-5 and TRBJ2-5, with D tentatively TRBD2 (6 bases). Germline V CDR1 and CDR2: MNHEY, SVGAGI. This CDR3 comprises 14 residues. Trimming left V 2 bases short and J 5 bases short, with 12 bases between. CDR3 DNA: TGTGCCAGCAGTTACGACCGGGGGTACGAGACCCAGTACTTC. This gives the protein CASSYDRGYETQYF.

The CDR3 nucleotides are TGCGCCAGCAGTTCCGGGACAGGGGTGGAAAAACTGTTTTTT. Protein: CASSSGTGVEKLFF. The V call is TRBV5-1, the J call TRBJ1-4, with 10 bases identical to TRBD1. The junction had 6 bases not matched to a gene; V was cut back by 5 bases and J by 8 bases. This CDR3 is built from 14 residues. Looked up from germline, CDR1 is SGHRS and CDR2 is YFSETQ. The entire variable domain, with the rest obtained from reference TRBV5-1 and TRBJ1-4, is as follows: KAGVTQTPRYLIKTRGQQVTLSCSPISGHRSVSWYQQTPGQGLQFLFEYFSETQRNKGNFPGRFSGRQFSNSRSEMNVSTLELGDSALYLCASSSGTGVEKLFFGSGTQLSVL.

Many counts were recorded for this clone. The CDR3 nucleotides read TGTGCCAGCAGTGAGGAGACAGGGAGCACAGATACGCAGTATTTT. This sequence encodes CASSEETGSTDTQYF. The chain carries TRBV6-1 and TRBJ2-3; 7 nucleotides align to TRBD1. The CDR3 has 15 amino acids. V was clipped by 3 bases and J by 0 bases; unmatched bases: 3. Germline V gene sequence: CDR1 MNHNS, CDR2 SASEGT.

For the CDR3, the DNA is TGCAGCGTTGAAGGGGCTGGGGCCAACGTCCTGACTTTC. It encodes CSVEGAGANVLTF. The chain is built from TRBV29-1 and TRBJ2-6, with unresolved D. In germline, CDR1 is SQVTM, CDR2 ANQGSEA. V was trimmed by 1 base and J by 2 bases, leaving 3 bases between them. The CDR3 covers 13 residues.

This clone was counted between two and nine times. This chain joins TRBV28 and TRBJ1-3; possible D gene TRBD1, 5 bases. The CDR3 has 16 residues. V was trimmed by 2 bases and J by 0 bases, leaving 11 bases between them. Germline V gene data show CDR1 as MDHEN and CDR2 as SYDVKM. CDR3 region: CASSLPQGYSGNTIYF. The CDR3 DNA follows: TGTGCCAGCAGTTTACCCCAGGGCTACTCTGGAAACACCATATATTTT. The full variable domain, completed using reference TRBV28 and TRBJ1-3, is DVKVTQSSRYLVKRTGEKVFLECVQDMDHENMFWYRQDPGLGLRLIYFSYDVKMKEKGDIPEGYSVSREKKERFSLILESASTNQTSMYLCASSLPQGYSGNTIYFGEGSWLTVV.

V and J are TRBV7-6 and TRBJ2-5; possibly TRBD2 for D (6 bases). The CDR3 consists of 14 residues. V shed 4 bases and J shed 5 bases, with 14 bases lying between them. Germline CDR1 SGHVS, CDR2 FNYEAQ. CDR3: CASSSKPGGETQYF. Written as DNA, the CDR3 is TGTGCCAGCAGCTCAAAACCTGGGGGGGAGACCCAGTACTTC.

This chain links TRBV6-1 with TRBJ2-2, with D possibly TRBD1 on 6 matching bases. The ends were cut back, 5 bases at V and 6 bases at J, with 13 bases in the middle. Germline assignment: CDR1 MNHNS and CDR2 SASEGT. CDR3 length: 14 residues. The CDR3 loop is CASSPDRWAGELFF. The CDR3 DNA sequence: TGTGCCAGCAGTCCAGACAGGTGGGCCGGGGAGCTGTTTTTT.

This sequence joins TRBV5-4 and TRBJ2-1, with TRBD2 matching 7 bases. J gave up 8 bases and V 4 bases, and 15 bases lay outside the gene matches. Germline loops: CDR1 SGHNT, CDR2 YYREEE (reference sequence). The CDR3 covers 16 residues. The CDR3 spells CASSTTLTGGRDEQFF. The CDR3 nucleotides read TGTGCCAGCAGCACCACCCTAACGGGAGGTAGAGATGAGCAGTTCTTC.

The chain combines TRBV11-2 with TRBJ2-5; unclear D gene. The length of the CDR3 is 14 residues. V lost 2 bases to trimming and J lost 1 base, with 8 bases between them. Germline values: CDR1 SGHAT, CDR2 FQNNGV. The CDR3 region has the DNA TGTGCCAGCAGCTTATTACGGGCCCAAGAGACCCAGTACTTC. It codes for CASSLLRAQETQYF. Supplemented by reference TRBV11-2 and TRBJ2-5, the full variable domain reads EAGVAQSPRYKIIEKRQSVAFWCNPISGHATLYWYQQILGQGPKLLIQFQNNGVVDDSQLPKDRFSAERLKGVDSTLKIQPAKLEDSAVYLCASSLLRAQETQYFGPGTRLLVL.

The rearrangement uses TRBV7-3 and TRBJ2-3; 7 positions match TRBD2. There are 15 residues in the CDR3. CDR1 SGHTA and CDR2 FQGTGA come from the germline V gene. V gave up 5 bases and J gave up 1 base; unmatched junction bases: 6. CDR3 in amino acids: CASSLWAGGTDTQYF. CDR3 nucleotides: TGTGCCAGCAGCCTATGGGCGGGAGGCACAGATACGCAGTATTTT.

This clone was seen a single time. This same CDR3 is encoded by further DNA sequences in the sample. The chain employs TRBV25-1 and TRBJ2-7; no definite D call. This CDR3 spans 13 amino acids. V gave up 3 bases and J gave up 1 base, with 7 bases separating them. CDR1 and CDR2 from the germline V gene are MGHDK and SYGVNS. The CDR3 sequence: CASSEVGSYEQYF. In nucleotides, the CDR3 is TGTGCCAGCAGTGAGGTGGGTTCCTACGAGCAGTACTTC.

Only one count was recorded for this clone. The rearrangement uses TRBV2 and TRBJ1-2; tentative D call: TRBD1 (5 bases). This CDR3 comprises 16 residues. V lost 1 base to trimming and J lost 9 bases, with 21 bases between them. Germline V CDR1 and CDR2: SNHLY, FYNNEI. The CDR3 sequence: CASSEEGRRGLLSYTF. The CDR3 nucleotides read TGTGCCAGCAGTGAAGAGGGGCGAAGGGGACTATTAAGCTACACCTTC.

The J gene is TRBJ2-3, the V gene TRBV9, with D perhaps assigned TRBD1 or TRBD2 (5 bases each). CDR3 length: 15 amino acids. In germline, CDR1 is SGDLS, CDR2 YYNGEE. Trimming removed 1 base at V and 9 bases at J, with 18 bases between. The DNA for the CDR3 is TGTGCCAGCAGCGTAAGGGACCTTGGCGGCGGGACGCAGTATTTT. Its translation: CASSVRDLGGGTQYF.

The V call is TRBV2, the J call TRBJ2-3; possible D gene TRBD1, 5 bases. Trimming removed 6 bases at V and 6 bases at J, with 19 bases between. This CDR3 is built from 15 residues. Per germline, CDR1 SNHLY and CDR2 FYNNEI. In DNA form, the CDR3 reads TGTGCCAGCAGCCCTCGACTTTCCCCAGGGGATACGCAGTATTTT. This translates into CASSPRLSPGDTQYF.

The rearrangement uses TRBV4-2 and TRBJ2-3, with TRBD2 identical over 10 bases. Germline trimming cut 3 bases from V and 2 bases from J; bases unmatched to any gene: 11. This CDR3 contains 18 residues. From germline, CDR1 is LGHNA and CDR2 YNFKEQ. This chain's CDR3 is CASSHPGLAVEATDTQYF. As DNA, the CDR3 is TGTGCCAGCAGCCACCCAGGACTAGCGGTAGAGGCCACAGATACGCAGTATTTT.

V usage is TRBV10-3 and J usage is TRBJ1-4; D remains unclear. Germline lookup yields CDR1 ENHRY and CDR2 SYGVKD. V gave up 2 bases and J gave up 2 bases, with 6 bases separating them. The CDR3 is 14 amino acids. CDR3 coding DNA: TGTGCCATCAGTGAGCGGCTGACTAATGAAAAACTGTTTTTT. Translated: CAISERLTNEKLFF.

V and J are TRBV28 and TRBJ2-7; TRBD2 matches 7 bases. Unmatched junction bases numbered 14, after V lost 5 bases and J lost 4 bases. In germline, CDR1 is MDHEN, CDR2 SYDVKM. The CDR3 has 16 amino acids. The CDR3 spells CASSPPRGDGNYEQYF. The CDR3 bases are TGTGCCAGCAGTCCACCCCGGGGGGACGGAAATTACGAGCAGTACTTC.

The J gene is TRBJ2-2, the V gene TRBV9; D may be TRBD2 (5 bases). V was clipped by 8 bases and J by 6 bases, with 11 bases between them. CDR1 is SGDLS and CDR2 is YYNGEE in the germline V gene. The length of the CDR3 is 12 residues. The CDR3 region is CASNAGAGELFF. Written as DNA, the CDR3 is TGTGCCAGTAACGCCGGGGCCGGGGAGCTGTTTTTT.

The V call is TRBV4-1, the J call TRBJ2-5; possible D gene TRBD2, 6 bases. With 1 base removed from V and 2 bases from J, the gap between germline ends came to 11 bases. The CDR3 is made up of 15 amino acids. Germline V gives CDR1 MGHRA, CDR2 YSYEKL. The CDR3 coding sequence is TGCGCCAGCAGCCAAGCGGGAGAGGGGCAAGAGACCCAGTACTTC. Residues: CASSQAGEGQETQYF.

This chain connects TRBV28 to TRBJ2-7; D might be TRBD1 (5 bases). The CDR3 extends over 14 amino acids. In germline, CDR1 is MDHEN, CDR2 SYDVKM. V was shortened by 1 base and J by 9 bases, with 16 bases between the two germline ends. The CDR3 loop is CASSLSGPGKAQYF. Written as DNA, the CDR3 is TGTGCCAGCAGTTTATCCGGGCCAGGGAAAGCGCAGTACTTC.